Below, one T cell receptor (beta chain) is given with its context. The antigen is not known. This specimen belongs to a study of cytomegalovirus exposure and HLA in healthy donors. Study-wide context: Of the donors genotyped, 398 in all, about 76% fell in the Caucasian-associated ancestry cluster. The study, taken as a whole, reports: A reported reduction in N-insertions relative to the approximately 690-donor mean was seen in an Asian-associated ancestry cluster in a later analysis. It was 164 TCR beta chains that were listed as cytomegalovirus-associated. A later analysis linked a missense DCLRE1C variant to TCR beta V- and J-gene trimming.

PCR used 60 Vbeta primers and 13 Jbeta primers. Profiling relied on immunoSEQ multiplex PCR, and the TCRdb table lists in-frame clones only, not all of them. The sample comprises about 140,000 clones, around 80% of which are singletons, and 8.8% rests with the top ten. Germline lookup yields CDR1 SGHRS and CDR2 YFSETQ. The CDR3 loop spans 16 amino acids. V shed 0 bases, J shed 4 bases, and the junction held 7 bases outside the gene matches. The TCR sequence derives from a woman aged 45-59 years in good health and CMV-seropositive. Sequenced sample: PBMCs. The gene calls are TRBV5-1 and TRBJ2-3; 8 nucleotides line up with TRBD1. The DNA of the CDR3 is TGCGCCAGCAGCTTGGATCGGACAGGGTCCGCAGATACGCAGTATTTT. It specifies CASSLDRTGSADTQYF.